This T cell receptor beta chain was sequenced during a study of technical replicates of blood from a handful of donors. V lost 1 base to trimming and J lost 3 bases; unmatched junction nucleotides: 4. The germline V gene has CDR1 SGHTA and CDR2 FQGNSA. The CDR3 consists of 15 residues. The data were produced by immunoSEQ multiplex PCR, yet TCRdb's version contains in-frame clones alone and is incomplete. The sample carries about 58,000 clones, about 94% recorded once. The receptor comes from a human donor in good health. Some clones in this sample may be carry-over from other donors' samples. The rearrangement uses TRBV7-2 and TRBJ2-7; 9 nucleotides line up with TRBD1. Material: PBMCs. CDR3 nucleotide sequence: TGTGCCAGCAGCTTAGACCTGACAGGGGGCTACGAGCAGTACTTC. Amino acids: CASSLDLTGGYEQYF.